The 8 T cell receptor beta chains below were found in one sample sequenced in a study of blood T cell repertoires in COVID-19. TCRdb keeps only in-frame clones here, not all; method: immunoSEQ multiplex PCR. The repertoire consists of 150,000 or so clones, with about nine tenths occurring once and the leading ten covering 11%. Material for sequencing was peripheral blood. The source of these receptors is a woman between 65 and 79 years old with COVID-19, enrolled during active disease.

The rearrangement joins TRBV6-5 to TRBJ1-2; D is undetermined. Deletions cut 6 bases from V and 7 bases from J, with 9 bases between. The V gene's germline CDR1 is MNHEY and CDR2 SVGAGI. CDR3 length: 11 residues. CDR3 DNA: TGTGCCAGCAGGAGTATTGGTGGCTACACCTTC. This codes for CASRSIGGYTF.

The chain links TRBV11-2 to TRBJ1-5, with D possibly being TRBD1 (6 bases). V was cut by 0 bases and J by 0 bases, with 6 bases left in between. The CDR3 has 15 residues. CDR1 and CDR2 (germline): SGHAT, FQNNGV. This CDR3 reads CASSLEGASNQPQHF. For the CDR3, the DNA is TGTGCCAGCAGCTTAGAGGGGGCTAGCAATCAGCCCCAGCATTTT.

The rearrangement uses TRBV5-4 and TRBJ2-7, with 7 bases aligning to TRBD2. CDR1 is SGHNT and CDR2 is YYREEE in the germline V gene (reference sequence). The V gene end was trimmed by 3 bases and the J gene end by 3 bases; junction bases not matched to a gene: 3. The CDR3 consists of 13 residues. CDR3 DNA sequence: TGTGCCAGCAGCTGGGGAGGGAACTACGAGCAGTACTTC. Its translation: CASSWGGNYEQYF. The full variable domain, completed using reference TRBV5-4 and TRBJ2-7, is ETGVTQSPTHLIKTRGQQVTLRCSSQSGHNTVSWYQQALGQGPQFIFQYYREEENGRGNFPPRFSGLQFPNYSSELNVNALELDDSALYLCASSWGGNYEQYFGPGTRLTVT.

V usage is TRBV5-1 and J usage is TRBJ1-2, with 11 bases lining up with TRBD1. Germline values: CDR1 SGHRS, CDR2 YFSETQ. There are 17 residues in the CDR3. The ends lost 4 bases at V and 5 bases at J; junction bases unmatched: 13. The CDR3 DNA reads TGCGCCAGCAGCCCGGCCCCCGGGACAGGGGGTCGGTATGGCTACACCTTC. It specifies CASSPAPGTGGRYGYTF. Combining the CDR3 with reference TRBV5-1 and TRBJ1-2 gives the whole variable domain KAGVTQTPRYLIKTRGQQVTLSCSPISGHRSVSWYQQTPGQGLQFLFEYFSETQRNKGNFPGRFSGRQFSNSRSEMNVSTLELGDSALYLCASSPAPGTGGRYGYTFGSGTRLTVV.

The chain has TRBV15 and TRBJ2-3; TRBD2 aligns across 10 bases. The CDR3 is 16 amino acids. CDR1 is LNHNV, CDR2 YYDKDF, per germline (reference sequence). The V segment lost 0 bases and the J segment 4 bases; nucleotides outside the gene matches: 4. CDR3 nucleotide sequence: TGTGCCACCAGCAGAGAAGCGGGGGGGCTGGCAGATACGCAGTATTTT. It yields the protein CATSREAGGLADTQYF.

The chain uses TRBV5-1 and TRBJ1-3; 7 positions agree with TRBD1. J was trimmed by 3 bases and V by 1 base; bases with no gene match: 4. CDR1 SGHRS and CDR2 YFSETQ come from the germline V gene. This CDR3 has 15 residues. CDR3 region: CASSLTGQDGNTIYF. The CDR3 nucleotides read TGCGCCAGCAGCTTGACCGGACAGGATGGAAACACCATATATTTT.

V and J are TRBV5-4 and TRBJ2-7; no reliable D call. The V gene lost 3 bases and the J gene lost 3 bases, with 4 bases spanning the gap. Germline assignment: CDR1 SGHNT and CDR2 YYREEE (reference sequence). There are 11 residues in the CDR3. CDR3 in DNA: TGTGCCAGCAGCTCACACTACGAGCAGTACTTC. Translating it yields CASSSHYEQYF.

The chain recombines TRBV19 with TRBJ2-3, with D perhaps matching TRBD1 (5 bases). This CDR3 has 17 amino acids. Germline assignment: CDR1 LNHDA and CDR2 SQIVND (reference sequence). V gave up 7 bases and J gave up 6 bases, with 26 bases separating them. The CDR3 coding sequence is TGTGCCAGTAATAAGGGAAGGGGCCAAGGACAAACGGATACGCAGTATTTT. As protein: CASNKGRGQGQTDTQYF.